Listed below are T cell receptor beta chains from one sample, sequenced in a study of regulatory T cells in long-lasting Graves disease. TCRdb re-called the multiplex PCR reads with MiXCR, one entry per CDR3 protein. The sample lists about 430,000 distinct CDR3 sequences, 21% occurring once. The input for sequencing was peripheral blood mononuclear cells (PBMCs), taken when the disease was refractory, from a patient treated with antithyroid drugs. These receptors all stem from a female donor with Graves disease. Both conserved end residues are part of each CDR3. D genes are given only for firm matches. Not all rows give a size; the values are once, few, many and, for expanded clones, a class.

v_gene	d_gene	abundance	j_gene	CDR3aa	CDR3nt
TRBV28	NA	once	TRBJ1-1	CASSLPGFQAFF	TGTGCCAGCAGTCTTCCAGGGTTTCAAGCTTTCTTT
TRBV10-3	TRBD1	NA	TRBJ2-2	CAISESTGSGELFF	TGTGCCATCAGTGAGTCGACAGGGTCCGGGGAGCTGTTTTTT
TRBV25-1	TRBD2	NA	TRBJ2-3	CASSEYFPLAGVQDTQYF	TGTGCCAGCAGTGAATATTTCCCACTAGCGGGAGTCCAAGATACGCAGTATTTT
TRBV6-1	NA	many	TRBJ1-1	CASSPPGQTEAFF	TGTGCCAGCAGCCCCCCAGGCCAGACTGAAGCTTTCTTT
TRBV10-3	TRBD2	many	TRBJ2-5	CAISGTSGPETQYF	TGTGCCATCAGCGGGACTAGCGGACCAGAGACCCAGTACTTC
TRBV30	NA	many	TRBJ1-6	CAWSVSLLASPLHF	TGTGCCTGGAGTGTAAGTCTACTAGCCTCACCCCTCCACTTT
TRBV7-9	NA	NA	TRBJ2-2	CASKSGNTGELFF	TGTGCCAGCAAAAGTGGGAACACCGGGGAGCTGTTTTTT
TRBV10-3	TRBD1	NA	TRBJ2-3	CAIRGTGPTDTQYF	TGTGCCATCAGAGGGACAGGACCCACAGATACGCAGTATTTT
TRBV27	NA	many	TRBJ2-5	CASSPLIQGNQETQYF	TGTGCCAGCAGCCCCCTTATCCAAGGGAACCAAGAGACCCAGTACTTC
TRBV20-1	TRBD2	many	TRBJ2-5	CSARDRRLAGFQGETQYF	TGCAGTGCTAGAGATCGCAGACTAGCGGGATTTCAGGGGGAGACCCAGTACTTC
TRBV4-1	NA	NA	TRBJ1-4	CASRVIGVGSPEKLFF	TGCGCCAGCAGGGTGATAGGTGTTGGGAGTCCTGAAAAACTGTTTTTT
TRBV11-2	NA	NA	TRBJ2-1	CASTPKDLPSSYNEQFF	TGTGCCAGCACCCCTAAGGACTTGCCGAGCTCCTACAATGAGCAGTTCTTC
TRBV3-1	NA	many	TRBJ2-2	CASSQEYWVANTGELFF	TGTGCCAGCAGCCAAGAGTACTGGGTCGCGAACACCGGGGAGCTGTTTTTT
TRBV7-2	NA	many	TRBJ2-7	CASSRPRVNGQEQYF	TGTGCCAGCAGCCGACCACGGGTAAATGGCCAAGAGCAGTACTTC
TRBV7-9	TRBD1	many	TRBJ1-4	CASSLTQTGEKLFF	TGTGCCAGCAGCCTAACTCAGACAGGGGAAAAACTGTTTTTT
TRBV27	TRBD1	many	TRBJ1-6	CASSPSTQTGEANSPLHF	TGTGCCAGCAGCCCTAGTACACAGACAGGGGAGGCAAATTCACCCCTCCACTTT
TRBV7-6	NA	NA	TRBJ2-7	CASSLASGPSDEQYF	TGTGCCAGCAGCTTAGCATCGGGACCATCGGACGAGCAGTACTTC
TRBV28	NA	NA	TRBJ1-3	CASMRATSSGNTIYF	TGTGCCAGCATGCGGGCCACTTCCTCTGGAAACACCATATATTTT
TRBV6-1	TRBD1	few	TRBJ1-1	CASRIQGYTEAFF	TGTGCCAGCAGAATACAGGGGTACACTGAAGCTTTCTTT
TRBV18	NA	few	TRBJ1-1	CASSPQNNGNTEAFF	TGTGCCAGCTCACCCCAAAACAATGGGAACACTGAAGCTTTCTTT
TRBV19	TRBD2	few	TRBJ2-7	CASRPGLHSYEQYF	TGTGCCAGTAGGCCGGGACTACACTCCTACGAGCAGTACTTC
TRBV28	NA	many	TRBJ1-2	CASTAGKYGYTF	TGTGCCAGCACGGCGGGGAAGTATGGCTACACCTTC
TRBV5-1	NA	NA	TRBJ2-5	CASSLRGGEGKETQYF	TGCGCCAGCAGCCTCAGAGGGGGAGAGGGAAAAGAGACCCAGTACTTC
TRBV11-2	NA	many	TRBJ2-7	CASSLWAATYEQYF	TGTGCCAGCAGCTTATGGGCGGCTACTTACGAGCAGTACTTC
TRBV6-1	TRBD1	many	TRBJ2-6	CASSSRQGNSGANVLTF	TGTGCCAGCAGCTCAAGACAGGGGAACTCTGGGGCCAACGTCCTGACTTTC
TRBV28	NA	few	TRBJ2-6	CASSITRDKTFSGANVLTF	TGTGCCAGCAGCATCACTCGGGACAAGACTTTCTCTGGGGCCAACGTCCTGACTTTC
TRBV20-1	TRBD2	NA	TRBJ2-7	CSARRPSLAGSYYEQYF	TGCAGTGCTAGACGCCCTTCACTAGCGGGATCTTACTACGAGCAGTACTTC
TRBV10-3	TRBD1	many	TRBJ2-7	CASRQAQGEEQYF	TGTGCCAGCCGACAGGCCCAGGGGGAGGAGCAGTACTTC
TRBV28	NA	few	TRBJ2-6	CASSGAFSGANVLTF	TGTGCCAGCAGTGGGGCCTTCTCTGGGGCCAACGTCCTGACTTTC
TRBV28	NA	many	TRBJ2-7	CASSGGYEQYF	TGTGCCAGCAGCGGGGGTTACGAGCAGTACTTC
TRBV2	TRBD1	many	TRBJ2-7	CASSSDRGPLEQYF	TGTGCCAGCAGCTCCGACAGGGGACCCCTGGAGCAGTACTTC
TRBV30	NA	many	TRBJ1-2	CAWTRPASYGYTF	TGTGCCTGGACCAGGCCCGCTAGCTATGGCTACACCTTC
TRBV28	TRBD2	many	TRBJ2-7	CASSHGVQLAGLIYEQYF	TGTGCCAGCAGTCACGGGGTCCAGTTAGCGGGACTTATCTACGAGCAGTACTTC
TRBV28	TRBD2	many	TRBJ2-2	CASEGRGTGELFF	TGTGCCAGCGAGGGGAGGGGAACCGGGGAGCTGTTTTTT
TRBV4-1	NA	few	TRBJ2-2	CASSQVILGVHSAGELFF	TGCGCCAGCAGCCAAGTGATTTTGGGGGTTCATAGCGCCGGGGAGCTGTTTTTT
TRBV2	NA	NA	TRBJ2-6	CASSGDLPGANVLTF	TGTGCCAGCAGTGGGGATCTCCCTGGGGCCAACGTCCTGACTTTC
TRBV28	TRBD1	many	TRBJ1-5	CASSPGTVSNQPQHF	TGTGCCAGCAGCCCCGGGACAGTTAGCAATCAGCCCCAGCATTTT
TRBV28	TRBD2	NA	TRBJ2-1	CASSATVGRYNEQFF	TGTGCCAGCAGTGCCACGGTCGGGAGGTACAATGAGCAGTTCTTC
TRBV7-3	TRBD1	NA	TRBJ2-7	CASSLTDGTESSYEQYF	TGTGCCAGCAGCTTAACGGACGGGACAGAAAGCTCCTACGAGCAGTACTTC
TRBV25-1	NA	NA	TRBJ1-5	CASSENSGNQPQHF	TGTGCCAGCAGTGAAAATTCGGGCAATCAGCCCCAGCATTTT
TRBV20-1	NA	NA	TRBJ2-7	CSARDPRAGDSTYEQYF	TGCAGTGCTAGAGATCCCCGGGCAGGGGATTCAACTTACGAGCAGTACTTC
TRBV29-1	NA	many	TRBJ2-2	CSVYGDKNTGELFF	TGCAGCGTTTACGGAGACAAGAACACCGGGGAGCTGTTTTTT
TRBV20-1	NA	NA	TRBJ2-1	CSARVGPYNEQFF	TGCAGTGCTAGGGTTGGGCCCTACAATGAGCAGTTCTTC
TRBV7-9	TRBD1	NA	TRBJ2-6	CASSMTGVGANVLTF	TGTGCCAGCAGCATGACAGGGGTCGGGGCCAACGTCCTGACTTTC
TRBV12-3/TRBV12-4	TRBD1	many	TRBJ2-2	CASSPNGTGVNGELFF	TGTGCCAGCAGTCCCAACGGGACAGGGGTCAACGGGGAGCTGTTTTTT
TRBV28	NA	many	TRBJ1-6	CASSLGGARNSPLHF	TGTGCCAGCAGTTTGGGTGGGGCGCGGAATTCACCCCTCCACTTT
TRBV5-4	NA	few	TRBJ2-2	CASTPQSEGGELFF	TGTGCCAGCACCCCGCAGTCGGAAGGCGGGGAGCTGTTTTTT
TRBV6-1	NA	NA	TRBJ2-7	CASAAETLRGQYF	TGTGCCAGCGCGGCGGAAACCCTACGAGGGCAGTACTTC
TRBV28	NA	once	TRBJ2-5	CASRGYGGAQTQYF	TGTGCCAGCAGGGGGTATGGGGGCGCTCAGACCCAGTACTTC
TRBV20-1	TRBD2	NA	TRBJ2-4	CSASPSGSAKNIQYF	TGCAGTGCCTCTCCTAGCGGGAGTGCCAAAAACATTCAGTACTTC
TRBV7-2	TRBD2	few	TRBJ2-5	CASNSGRAAVETQYF	TGTGCCAGCAATAGCGGGAGGGCCGCTGTAGAGACCCAGTACTTC
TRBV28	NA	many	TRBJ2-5	CASSLSPGRQSETQYF	TGTGCCAGCAGTTTAAGCCCGGGACGACAGTCGGAGACCCAGTACTTC
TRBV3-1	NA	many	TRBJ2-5	CASSQDPLSRVQETQYF	TGTGCCAGCAGTCAAGACCCCCTGTCCCGGGTGCAAGAGACCCAGTACTTC
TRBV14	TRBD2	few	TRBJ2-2	CASSQDYASGSGTGELFF	TGTGCCAGCAGCCAAGATTACGCTAGCGGGAGTGGTACCGGGGAGCTGTTTTTT
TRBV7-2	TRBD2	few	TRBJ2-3	CASSLGPSGRTDTQYF	TGTGCCAGCAGCTTAGGCCCTAGCGGACGCACAGATACGCAGTATTTT
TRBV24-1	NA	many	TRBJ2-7	CATSDSGTYYEQYF	TGTGCCACCAGTGATTCCGGGACATATTACGAGCAGTACTTC
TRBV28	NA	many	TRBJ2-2	CASHRTVDPGELFF	TGTGCCAGCCACCGGACAGTTGACCCCGGGGAGCTGTTTTTT
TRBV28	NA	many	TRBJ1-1	CASSIGENTEAFF	TGTGCCAGCAGCATCGGAGAGAACACTGAAGCTTTCTTT
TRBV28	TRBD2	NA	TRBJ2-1	CASIRGGGRSYNEQFF	TGTGCCAGCATCCGGGGGGGCGGCCGCTCCTACAATGAGCAGTTCTTC
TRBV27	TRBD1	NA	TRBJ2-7	CASGPGGYEQYF	TGTGCCAGCGGGCCAGGGGGCTACGAGCAGTACTTC